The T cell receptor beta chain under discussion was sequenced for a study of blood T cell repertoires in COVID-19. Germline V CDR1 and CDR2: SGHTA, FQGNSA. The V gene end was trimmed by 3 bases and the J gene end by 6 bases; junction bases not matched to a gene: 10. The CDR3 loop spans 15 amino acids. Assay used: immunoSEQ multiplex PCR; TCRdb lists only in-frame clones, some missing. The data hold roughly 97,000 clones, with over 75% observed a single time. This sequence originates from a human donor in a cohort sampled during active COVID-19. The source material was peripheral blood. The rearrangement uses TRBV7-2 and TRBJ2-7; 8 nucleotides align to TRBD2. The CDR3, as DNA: TGTGCCAGCAGCTTTTCCGGGAGGGCGGCCACCGAGCAGTACTTC. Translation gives CASSFSGRAATEQYF. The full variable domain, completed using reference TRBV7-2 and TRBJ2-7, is GAGVSQSPSNKVTEKGKDVELRCDPISGHTALYWYRQSLGQGLEFLIYFQGNSAPDKSGLPSDRFSAERTGGSVSTLTIQRTQQEDSAVYLCASSFSGRAATEQYFGPGTRLTVT.